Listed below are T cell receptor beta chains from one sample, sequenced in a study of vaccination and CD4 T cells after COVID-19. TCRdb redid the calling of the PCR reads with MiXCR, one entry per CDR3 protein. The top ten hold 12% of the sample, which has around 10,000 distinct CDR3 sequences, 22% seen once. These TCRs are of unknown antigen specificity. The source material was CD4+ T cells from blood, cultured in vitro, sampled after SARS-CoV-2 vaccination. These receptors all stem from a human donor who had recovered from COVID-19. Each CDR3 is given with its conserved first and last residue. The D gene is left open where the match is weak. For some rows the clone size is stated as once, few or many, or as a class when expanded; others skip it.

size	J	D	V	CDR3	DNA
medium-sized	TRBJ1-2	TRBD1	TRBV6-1	CASIRQGVRGGYTF	TGTGCCAGCATCCGGCAGGGGGTGAGGGGTGGCTACACCTTC
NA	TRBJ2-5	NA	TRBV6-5	CASSYSEQKETQYF	TGTGCCAGCAGTTACTCGGAACAGAAAGAGACCCAGTACTTC
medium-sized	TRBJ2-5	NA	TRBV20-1	CSAYRGGGYQETQYF	TGCAGTGCTTACCGCGGAGGAGGGTACCAAGAGACCCAGTACTTC
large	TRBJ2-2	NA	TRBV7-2	CASSSQWGLNTGELFF	TGTGCCAGCAGCTCCCAATGGGGGCTTAACACCGGGGAGCTGTTTTTT
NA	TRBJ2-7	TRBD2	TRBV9	CASSVGTSGPLKYF	TGTGCCAGCAGCGTCGGGACTAGCGGGCCTTTAAAGTACTTC
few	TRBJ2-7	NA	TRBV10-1	CASSEGSGGNEQYF	TGCGCCAGCAGTGAGGGGTCTGGAGGGAACGAGCAGTACTTC
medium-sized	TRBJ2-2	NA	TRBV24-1	CATSASERGPALNTGELFF	TGTGCCACCAGTGCCTCGGAAAGGGGCCCGGCATTGAACACCGGGGAGCTGTTTTTT
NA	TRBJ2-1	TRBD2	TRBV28	CASNLPLTLAGSYNEQFF	TGTGCCAGCAATTTACCTTTAACCCTAGCGGGGTCCTACAATGAGCAGTTCTTC
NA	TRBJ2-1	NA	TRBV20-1	CSARDLALYNEQFF	TGCAGTGCTAGAGACCTGGCCCTTTACAATGAGCAGTTCTTC
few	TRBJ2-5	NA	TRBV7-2	CASSDPLETQYF	TGTGCCAGCAGCGACCCTCTGGAGACCCAGTACTTC
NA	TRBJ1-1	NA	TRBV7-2	CASSLVTVGAFF	TGTGCCAGCAGCTTGGTGACCGTCGGGGCTTTCTTT
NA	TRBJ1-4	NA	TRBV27	CASSADSVMKKLFF	TGTGCCAGCAGCGCTGACAGTGTCATGAAAAAACTGTTTTTT
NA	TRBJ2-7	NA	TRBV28	CASSTPGAWYEQYF	TGTGCCAGCAGCACCCCAGGGGCTTGGTACGAGCAGTACTTC
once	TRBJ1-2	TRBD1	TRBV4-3	CASTPDRSNYGYTF	TGCGCCAGCACCCCGGACAGGTCGAACTATGGCTACACCTTC
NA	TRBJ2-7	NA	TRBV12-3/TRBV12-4	CASNLGATYEQYF	TGTGCCAGCAACCTCGGAGCCACCTACGAGCAGTACTTC
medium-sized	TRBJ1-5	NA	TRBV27	CASSLAVSQPQHF	TGTGCCAGCAGTTTAGCGGTGAGCCAGCCCCAGCATTTT
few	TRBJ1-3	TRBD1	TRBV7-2	CASSNIGTGGNTIYF	TGTGCCAGCAGCAACATAGGAACAGGGGGCAACACCATATATTTT
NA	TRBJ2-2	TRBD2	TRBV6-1	CASSRRPIRSGGNTGELFF	TGTGCCAGCAGCCGCAGGCCCATTCGGAGCGGGGGGAACACCGGGGAGCTGTTTTTT
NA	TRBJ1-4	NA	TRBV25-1	CASRDFSGSRGKLFF	TGTGCCAGCAGAGATTTCTCAGGGAGCCGCGGAAAACTGTTTTTT
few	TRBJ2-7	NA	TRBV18	CASSPQGHRGGEQYF	TGTGCCAGCTCACCACAGGGCCATAGGGGGGGTGAGCAGTACTTC
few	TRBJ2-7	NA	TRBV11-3	CASSLSSPGQFSYEQYF	TGTGCCAGCAGTTTATCCTCCCCCGGACAGTTCTCCTACGAGCAGTACTTC
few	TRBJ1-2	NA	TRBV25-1	CASSRNYGYTF	TGTGCCAGCAGTCGAAACTATGGCTACACCTTC
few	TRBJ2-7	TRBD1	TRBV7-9	CASSPGTGYEQYF	TGTGCCAGCAGCCCGGGGACAGGGTACGAGCAGTACTTC
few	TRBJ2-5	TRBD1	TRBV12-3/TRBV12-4	CASSLRDRGSRETQYF	TGTGCCAGCAGTTTACGAGACAGGGGAAGTCGTGAGACCCAGTACTTC
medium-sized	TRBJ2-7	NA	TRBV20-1	CSASRAGTYEQYF	TGCAGTGCTAGCCGCGCGGGGACCTACGAGCAGTACTTC
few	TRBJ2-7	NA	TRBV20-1	CSASPAVGPEDEQYF	TGCAGTGCTAGCCCTGCGGTGGGCCCCGAGGACGAGCAGTACTTC
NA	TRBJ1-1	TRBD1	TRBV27	CASTWTGGAGTEAFF	TGTGCCAGCACTTGGACAGGGGGCGCGGGAACTGAAGCTTTCTTT
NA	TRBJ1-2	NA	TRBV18	CASSPTDSYGYTF	TGTGCCAGCTCACCTACGGACAGCTATGGCTACACCTTC
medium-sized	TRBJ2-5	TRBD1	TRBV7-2	CASSPSTGGETQYF	TGTGCCAGCAGCCCATCGACAGGGGGAGAGACCCAGTACTTC
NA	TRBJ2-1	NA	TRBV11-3	CASSLTSTPLNEQFF	TGTGCCAGCAGCCTGACTTCCACCCCTCTCAATGAGCAGTTCTTC
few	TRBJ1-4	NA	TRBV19	CASSTQGNEKLFF	TGTGCCAGTAGTACACAGGGAAATGAAAAACTGTTTTTT
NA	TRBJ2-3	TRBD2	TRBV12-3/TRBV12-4	CASSRGLALTDTQYF	TGTGCCAGCAGCCGGGGACTAGCCCTCACAGATACGCAGTATTTT
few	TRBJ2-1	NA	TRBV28	CASTTQSPGDNEQFF	TGTGCCAGCACCACTCAATCCCCCGGGGACAATGAGCAGTTCTTC
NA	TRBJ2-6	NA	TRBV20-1	CSGQVGSGANVLTF	TGCAGTGGGCAGGTGGGATCTGGGGCCAACGTCCTGACTTTC
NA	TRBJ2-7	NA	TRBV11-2	CASSHREASYEQYF	TGTGCCAGCAGCCACAGGGAGGCCTCCTACGAGCAGTACTTC
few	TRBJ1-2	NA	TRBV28	CASSSGLLLGYTF	TGTGCCAGCAGCTCGGGACTTCTGCTTGGCTACACCTTC
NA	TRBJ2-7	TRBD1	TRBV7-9	CASSLQGTQTYEQYF	TGTGCCAGCAGTTTACAGGGGACCCAAACTTACGAGCAGTACTTC
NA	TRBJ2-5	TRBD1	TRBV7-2	CASSLTDRGRFETQYF	TGTGCCAGCAGCTTGACCGACAGGGGGCGGTTTGAGACCCAGTACTTC
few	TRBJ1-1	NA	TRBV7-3	CASSLQPFAQVNTEAFF	TGTGCCAGCAGCTTACAGCCGTTCGCACAGGTGAACACTGAAGCTTTCTTT
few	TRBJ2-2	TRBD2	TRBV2	CASSLGLAGGAGELFF	TGTGCCAGCAGTCTGGGACTAGCGGGAGGTGCCGGGGAGCTGTTTTTT